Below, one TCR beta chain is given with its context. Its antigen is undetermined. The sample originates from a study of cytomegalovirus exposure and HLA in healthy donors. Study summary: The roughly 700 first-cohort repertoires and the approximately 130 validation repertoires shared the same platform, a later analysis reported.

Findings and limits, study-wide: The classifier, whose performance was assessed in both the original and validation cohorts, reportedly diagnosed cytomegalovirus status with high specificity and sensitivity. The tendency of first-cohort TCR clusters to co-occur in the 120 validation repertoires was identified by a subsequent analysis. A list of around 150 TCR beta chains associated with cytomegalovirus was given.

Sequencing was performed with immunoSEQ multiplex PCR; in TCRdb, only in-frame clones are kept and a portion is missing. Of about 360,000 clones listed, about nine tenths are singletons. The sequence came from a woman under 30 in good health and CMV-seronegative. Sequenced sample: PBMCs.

DNA for the CDR3: TGCGCCAGCCTGGTCGGGGAGACCCAGTACTTC. It specifies CASLVGETQYF. The chain links TRBV10-2 to TRBJ2-5, with D uncertain. Germline assignment: CDR1 WSHSY and CDR2 SAAADI. The V end lost 8 bases, the J end lost 5 bases, and 9 bases lay between the germline ends. The CDR3 is 11 amino acids.